These 18 T cell receptor beta chains share one sample of origin, sequenced in a study of OX40 agonist ivuxolimab in advanced cancers. Method: immunoSEQ multiplex PCR; TCRdb's copy keeps in-frame clones and lacks some. The sample lists tens of thousands of clones; around 86% were seen once. This specimen consisted of CD4+ or CD8+ T cells sorted from blood, obtained in a trial of the OX40 agonist ivuxolimab. The receptor source for this set is an adult with an advanced solid tumor such as melanoma, head and neck, liver or kidney cancer.

The CDR3 DNA follows: TGTGCCAGCAGCACAGAGCCGTACCAAGAGACCCAGTACTTC. This codes for CASSTEPYQETQYF. The chain recombines TRBV5-6 with TRBJ2-5; D gene uncertain. The CDR3 totals 14 residues. The germline CDR1 and CDR2 sequences are SGHDT and YYEEEE. V lost 4 bases and J 0 bases, leaving 10 bases between the germline ends.

The rearrangement uses TRBV28 and TRBJ2-3, with 8 positions matching TRBD1. This CDR3 region has 12 residues. Losses at the gene ends were 2 bases for V and 9 bases for J; bases not matched to a gene: 1. From germline, CDR1 is MDHEN and CDR2 SYDVKM. CDR3 nucleotide sequence: TGTGCCAGCAGTTTAGGGACAGGCACGCAGTATTTT. Translated, it gives CASSLGTGTQYF.

The genes are TRBV6-5 and TRBJ2-5; TRBD1 matches at 9 bases. V trimming: 6 bases; J trimming: 5 bases; junction bases outside the gene matches: 7. This CDR3 has 14 amino acids. Germline V CDR1 and CDR2: MNHEY, SVGAGI. The chain's CDR3 is CASSEQGAGETQYF. CDR3 nucleotide sequence: TGTGCCAGCAGCGAACAGGGGGCTGGGGAGACCCAGTACTTC.

The chain links TRBV5-4 to TRBJ2-3, with a tentative D call TRBD1 (6 bases). Germline CDR1 SGHNT, CDR2 YYREEE (reference sequence). Trimming stripped 2 bases from V and 12 bases from J, with 10 bases between. The CDR3 covers 11 residues. The CDR3 sequence: CASSLRGYQYF. The DNA of the CDR3 is TGTGCCAGCAGCTTAAGGGGGTACCAGTATTTT. Looking up the rest from reference TRBV5-4 and TRBJ2-3 gives the full variable domain: ETGVTQSPTHLIKTRGQQVTLRCSSQSGHNTVSWYQQALGQGPQFIFQYYREEENGRGNFPPRFSGLQFPNYSSELNVNALELDDSALYLCASSLRGYQYFGPGTRLTVL.

The V and J genes are TRBV5-1 and TRBJ2-5; tentative D call: TRBD2 (6 bases). The CDR3 runs to 14 residues. The germline gives CDR1 SGHRS, CDR2 YFSETQ. V lost 2 bases to trimming and J lost 3 bases, with 11 bases between them. This chain's CDR3 is CASSLWTKEETQYF. The CDR3 nucleotides read TGCGCCAGCAGCTTATGGACTAAGGAAGAGACCCAGTACTTC.

This clone was recorded once. The chain couples TRBV5-1 to TRBJ2-1; TRBD1 agrees at 7 bases. Germline trimming cut 0 bases from V and 2 bases from J; bases unmatched to any gene: 2. The V gene's germline CDR1 is SGHRS and CDR2 YFSETQ. CDR3 size: 15 residues. CDR3 nucleotide sequence: TGCGCCAGCAGCTTGGTGCAGGGGGCCTACAATGAGCAGTTCTTC. Translating gives CASSLVQGAYNEQFF.

This clone was observed once. The rearrangement links TRBV5-1 to TRBJ1-1, with TRBD1 matching over 8 bases. Germline V CDR1 and CDR2: SGHRS, YFSETQ. J was trimmed by 0 bases and V by 0 bases; bases with no gene match: 10. This CDR3 has 18 residues. This CDR3 is CASSLATGGNPMNTEAFF. DNA of the CDR3: TGCGCCAGCAGCTTGGCTACAGGGGGTAACCCCATGAACACTGAAGCTTTCTTT.

This chain joins TRBV6-5 and TRBJ1-1, with D uncertain. This CDR3 region has 11 residues. CDR1 and CDR2 from the germline V gene are MNHEY and SVGAGI. Deletions cut 7 bases from V and 6 bases from J, with 9 bases between. The CDR3: CASTLLSEAFF. As DNA, the CDR3 is TGTGCCAGCACCCTCCTTTCTGAAGCTTTCTTT.

The V and J genes are TRBV28 and TRBJ2-7; TRBD1 or TRBD2 may be the D gene (7 bases each). Germline V lookup: CDR1 MDHEN, CDR2 SYDVKM. The V end lost 6 bases, the J end lost 7 bases, and 19 bases lay between the germline ends. The CDR3 covers 14 residues. In DNA, the CDR3 is TGTGCCAGCAGATACAGGGGCCTGGGAGGGGAGCAGTACTTC. This translates into CASRYRGLGGEQYF.

The chain uses TRBV19 and TRBJ2-3; no clear D. Trimming pared 3 bases from V and 1 base from J, leaving 14 bases between. CDR3 length: 16 amino acids. Germline V gene lookup returns CDR1 LNHDA and CDR2 SQIVND (reference sequence). The CDR3 DNA reads TGTGCCAGTAGTATGACCAGGTTCATGGGCACAGATACGCAGTATTTT. This codes for CASSMTRFMGTDTQYF.

The CDR3 coding sequence is TGTGCCACTGAGGGACAGGGGGGCAACACCATATATTTT. This codes for CATEGQGGNTIYF. The chain has TRBV10-3 and TRBJ1-3; TRBD1 agrees at 11 bases. V lost 10 bases and J lost 7; bases outside the gene matches: 6. Germline V gene data show CDR1 as ENHRY and CDR2 as SYGVKD. The length of the CDR3 is 13 residues.

The V call is TRBV7-8, the J call TRBJ2-2, with 8 bases that match TRBD1. The CDR3 loop spans 15 amino acids. Germline values: CDR1 SGHVS, CDR2 FQNEAQ. V gave up 3 bases and J gave up 8 bases; unmatched junction bases: 8. The chain's CDR3 is CASSLRQGTSGELFF. CDR3 nucleotides: TGTGCCAGCAGCTTGCGACAGGGGACCTCGGGGGAGCTGTTTTTT.

This sequence joins TRBV6-1 and TRBJ2-7; the match to TRBD1 covers 7 bases. The CDR3 runs to 17 residues. J gave up 3 bases and V 2 bases, and 13 bases lay outside the gene matches. CDR1 is MNHNS, CDR2 SASEGT, per germline. CDR3 residues: CASSEHSMGQTFYEQYF. The CDR3 nucleotides are TGTGCCAGCAGTGAACACAGTATGGGACAGACGTTCTACGAGCAGTACTTC.

The V gene is TRBV25-1, the J gene TRBJ2-2; 8 bases are a match to TRBD1. V trimming: 5 bases; J trimming: 1 base; junction bases outside the gene matches: 3. In germline, CDR1 is MGHDK, CDR2 SYGVNS. The CDR3 is 15 amino acids. The CDR3 protein is CASSQGTGNTGELFF. The CDR3 DNA sequence: TGTGCCAGCAGTCAAGGGACAGGGAACACCGGGGAGCTGTTTTTT.

This chain joins TRBV5-6 and TRBJ2-5; a weak D match, TRBD1 (6 bases). Trimming left V 2 bases short and J 0 bases short, with 8 bases between. This CDR3 has 14 residues. Germline V CDR1 and CDR2: SGHDT, YYEEEE. The CDR3, as DNA: TGTGCCAGCAGCTTCCGGGACAACCAAGAGACCCAGTACTTC. Its protein product is CASSFRDNQETQYF. The full variable domain, rest sourced from reference TRBV5-6 and TRBJ2-5, is DAGVTQSPTHLIKTRGQQVTLRCSPKSGHDTVSWYQQALGQGPQFIFQYYEEEERQRGNFPDRFSGHQFPNYSSELNVNALLLGDSALYLCASSFRDNQETQYFGPGTRLLVL.

The chain links TRBV21-1 to TRBJ2-1. TRBV21-1 is listed as a pseudogene. The CDR3 is 15 residues long. CDR3 amino acids: CASSRVPPSYNEQFF. The CDR3 DNA sequence: TGTGCCAGCAGCAGGGTCCCCCCCTCCTACAATGAGCAGTTCTTC.

The chain employs TRBV19 and TRBJ2-7, with D perhaps matching TRBD1 or TRBD2 (6 bases each). The V gene lost 5 bases and the J gene lost 2 bases, with 16 bases spanning the gap. CDR3 length: 15 amino acids. CDR1 is LNHDA and CDR2 is SQIVND in the germline V gene (reference sequence). The CDR3 DNA reads as TGTGCCAGTAGTCCACTCTCCGGGGGCGCCTACGAGCAGTACTTC. Residues: CASSPLSGGAYEQYF.

This sequence joins TRBV30 and TRBJ1-2; D uncertain. V was pared by 1 base and J by 3 bases, with 6 bases between. Germline V gene data show CDR1 as GTSNPN and CDR2 as SVGIG (reference sequence). CDR3 size: 12 residues. The CDR3 DNA reads TGTGCCTGGAGTGGGACGGACTATGGCTACACCTTC. It translates to CAWSGTDYGYTF.